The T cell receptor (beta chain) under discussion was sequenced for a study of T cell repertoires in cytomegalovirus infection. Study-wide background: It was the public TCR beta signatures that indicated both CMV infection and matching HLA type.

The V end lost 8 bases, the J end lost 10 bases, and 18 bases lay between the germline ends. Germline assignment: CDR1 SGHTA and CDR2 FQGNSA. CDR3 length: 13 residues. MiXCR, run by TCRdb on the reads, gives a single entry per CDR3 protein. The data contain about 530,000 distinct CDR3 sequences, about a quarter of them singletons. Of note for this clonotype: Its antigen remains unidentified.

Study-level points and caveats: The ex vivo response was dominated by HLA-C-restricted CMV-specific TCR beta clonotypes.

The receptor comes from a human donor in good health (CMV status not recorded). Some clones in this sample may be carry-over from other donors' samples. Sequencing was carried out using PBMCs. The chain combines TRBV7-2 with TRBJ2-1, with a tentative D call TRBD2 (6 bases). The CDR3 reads CASRPGLTIEQFF. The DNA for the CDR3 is TGTGCCAGCCGCCCCGGACTAACGATCGAGCAGTTCTTC.